The 6 T cell receptor beta chains reported below all come from one sample, sequenced in a study of cytomegalovirus exposure and HLA in healthy donors. A multiplex PCR was run with 60 Vbeta primers and 13 Jbeta primers. Method: immunoSEQ multiplex PCR; TCRdb's copy keeps in-frame clones and lacks some. The sample lists 92,000 or so clones, over 60% occurring once. The sequenced material came from PBMCs. The receptor source for this set is a woman aged 45-60 years in good health and CMV-seropositive.

The genes are TRBV7-6 and TRBJ2-3; possible D gene TRBD1, 5 bases. Deletions cut 1 base from V and 4 bases from J, with 12 bases between. The germline gives CDR1 SGHVS, CDR2 FNYEAQ. This CDR3 contains 15 residues. This CDR3 reads CASSLGQGRADTQYF. The CDR3 nucleotides are TGTGCCAGCAGCTTAGGGCAGGGTAGGGCAGATACGCAGTATTTT.

This sequence joins TRBV29-1 and TRBJ1-6; TRBD1 matches 8 bases. V was pared by 5 bases and J by 7 bases, with 4 bases of the junction left unmatched. The CDR3 totals 13 residues. Germline V gene lookup returns CDR1 SQVTM and CDR2 ANQGSEA. DNA of the CDR3: TGCAGCGTTACGACAGGGGTGAATTCACCCCTCCACTTT. It translates to CSVTTGVNSPLHF. Drawing the rest from reference TRBV29-1 and TRBJ1-6, the complete variable domain is SAVISQKPSRDICQRGTSLTIQCQVDSQVTMMFWYRQQPGQSLTLIATANQGSEATYESGFVIDKFPISRPNLTFSTLTVSNMSPEDSSIYLCSVTTGVNSPLHFGNGTRLTVT.

This clone was observed a handful of times. V gene TRBV10-1 combines with J gene TRBJ1-1, with D hard to call. Germline V lookup: CDR1 WNHNN, CDR2 SYGVQD (reference sequence). V shed 4 bases and J shed 4 bases, with 10 bases lying between them. The CDR3 runs to 13 residues. This CDR3 is CASSAAGGTEAFF. The CDR3, as DNA: TGCGCCAGCAGTGCGGCTGGAGGCACTGAAGCTTTCTTT.

The gene calls are TRBV28 and TRBJ2-2, with D unclear. Trimming left V 2 bases short and J 6 bases short, with 13 bases between. This CDR3 has 15 amino acids. CDR1 MDHEN and CDR2 SYDVKM come from the germline V gene. The CDR3 nucleotides are TGTGCCAGCAGTTTAGAGTTAGGTGACTCCGGGGAGCTGTTTTTT. It is translated as CASSLELGDSGELFF. Complete variable domain (other parts from reference TRBV28 and TRBJ2-2): DVKVTQSSRYLVKRTGEKVFLECVQDMDHENMFWYRQDPGLGLRLIYFSYDVKMKEKGDIPEGYSVSREKKERFSLILESASTNQTSMYLCASSLELGDSGELFFGEGSRLTVL.

This clone appeared once. This rearrangement joins TRBV28 to TRBJ1-3; no reliable D call. With 2 bases removed from V and 1 base from J, the gap between germline ends came to 6 bases. The germline CDR1 and CDR2 sequences are MDHEN and SYDVKM. The CDR3 runs 14 residues. Written as DNA, the CDR3 is TGTGCCAGCAGTTTACGTATATCTGGAAACACCATATATTTT. Translating it yields CASSLRISGNTIYF.

This chain joins TRBV5-1 and TRBJ1-3, with TRBD1 as a possible D gene (6 bases). Germline values: CDR1 SGHRS, CDR2 YFSETQ. The CDR3 extends over 15 amino acids. V lost 4 bases and J lost 0, with 11 bases in between. The chain's CDR3 is CASSLIQGSGNTIYF. CDR3 bases: TGCGCCAGCAGCCTAATACAGGGCTCTGGAAACACCATATATTTT. The full variable domain, its missing parts supplied by reference TRBV5-1 and TRBJ1-3, is KAGVTQTPRYLIKTRGQQVTLSCSPISGHRSVSWYQQTPGQGLQFLFEYFSETQRNKGNFPGRFSGRQFSNSRSEMNVSTLELGDSALYLCASSLIQGSGNTIYFGEGSWLTVV.